Presented here are 32 T cell receptor beta chains from one specimen sequenced in a study of blood T cells in healthy people across ages. With a J-beta primer mix and a sample-barcoded 5' primer, a second PCR ran about 6 to 11 cycles. TCRdb processed the 5' RACE reads anew with MiXCR; each CDR3 protein has one entry. The sample carries about 1.1 million distinct CDR3 sequences, around two fifths recorded once. Material: blood. Every receptor here comes from a man aged 18-30 years in good health.

The chain couples TRBV4-3 to TRBJ1-2, with 9 bases that match TRBD1. This CDR3 region has 17 residues. The germline CDR1 and CDR2 sequences are LGHNA and YSLEER. With 3 bases clipped from V and 1 base from J, the junction kept 9 bases outside the gene matches. CDR3 protein: CASSQEAGTGFNYGYTF. CDR3 sequence (DNA): TGCGCCAGCAGCCAGGAAGCAGGGACAGGGTTTAACTATGGCTACACCTTC.

The CDR3 DNA follows: TGTGCCTGGAGCCCTTGGGGGGGCTCCTATAATTCACCCCTCCACTTT. It codes for CAWSPWGGSYNSPLHF. The genes are TRBV30 and TRBJ1-6, with a possible D match to TRBD1 (5 bases). The CDR3 has 16 residues. Trimming removed 3 bases from V and 0 bases from J, with 12 bases in between. Germline values: CDR1 GTSNPN, CDR2 SVGIG (reference sequence).

This clonotype has a handful of counts. The CDR3 DNA follows: TGTGCCAGCAGTATACAGGGGTACGGTGGCTACACCTTC. It is translated as CASSIQGYGGYTF. The chain uses TRBV6-5 and TRBJ1-2; 7 bases are a match to TRBD1. The germline V gene encodes CDR1 MNHEY and CDR2 SVGAGI. V dropped 5 bases and J dropped 7; count of bases not matched to a gene: 7. There are 13 residues in the CDR3.

The rearrangement uses TRBV20-1 and TRBJ2-1; TRBD1 agrees at 11 bases. This CDR3 is 19 amino acids long. V lost 3 bases, J lost 3 bases, and 16 bases stayed unmatched. CDR1 is DFQATT, CDR2 SNEGSKA, per germline (reference sequence). CDR3 in DNA: TGCAGTGCTAGGAAAAGGACAGGGGGCAGCCCCCAAAACTACAATGAGCAGTTCTTC. This codes for CSARKRTGGSPQNYNEQFF.

This clonotype occurred many times. The junction and the germline gene differ at one end; a read error may be behind it. CDR3 loop: CASSLGRGYGYTF. Written as DNA, the CDR3 is TGTGCCAGCAGCTTAGGCAGGGGCTATGGCTACACCTTC. The V and J genes are TRBV12-3 or TRBV12-4 and TRBJ1-2; a weak D match, TRBD1 (6 bases). The CDR3 is 13 residues long.

V usage is TRBV29-1 and J usage is TRBJ1-2; D call uncertain. V was shortened by 2 bases and J by 6 bases, with 7 bases between the two germline ends. The germline V gene encodes CDR1 SQVTM and CDR2 ANQGSEA. CDR3 length equals 11 residues. The CDR3 here is CSVEQPDGYTF. The CDR3, as DNA: TGCAGCGTTGAACAGCCAGATGGCTACACCTTC. Filled out from reference TRBV29-1 and TRBJ1-2, the complete variable domain reads SAVISQKPSRDICQRGTSLTIQCQVDSQVTMMFWYRQQPGQSLTLIATANQGSEATYESGFVIDKFPISRPNLTFSTLTVSNMSPEDSSIYLCSVEQPDGYTFGSGTRLTVV.

The V gene is TRBV6-6, the J gene TRBJ2-4; D may be TRBD2 (5 bases). Trimming pared 2 bases from V and 12 bases from J, leaving 11 bases between. CDR3 size: 12 residues. CDR1 and CDR2 (germline): MNHNY, SVGAGI (reference sequence). The CDR3 nucleotides read TGTGCCAGCAGTTACCTCACCCGGGGTCAGTACTTC. Its protein product is CASSYLTRGQYF.

In this sample, this clonotype turned up a few times. This chain connects TRBV4-3 to TRBJ2-1; D gene unclear. V was shortened by 0 bases and J by 5 bases, with 14 bases between the two germline ends. CDR1 LGHNA and CDR2 YSLEER come from the germline V gene. CDR3 length equals 16 residues. The CDR3 DNA sequence: TGCGCCAGCAGCCAAGATTCCGGCGCCTCTAACAATGAGCAGTTCTTC. This sequence encodes CASSQDSGASNNEQFF.

The chain combines TRBV18 with TRBJ1-4; TRBD1 agrees at 8 bases. V shed 11 bases, J shed 2 bases, and the junction held 7 bases outside the gene matches. CDR3 size: 14 residues. The germline CDR1 and CDR2 sequences are KGHSH and LQKENI. The CDR3 region has the DNA TGTGCCTCCGCGAGGACAGGGACTAATGAAAAACTGTTTTTT. Translation gives CASARTGTNEKLFF.

The chain carries TRBV9 and TRBJ2-3; D tentatively fits TRBD1 or TRBD2 (5 bases each). CDR3 size: 15 residues. The germline V gene has CDR1 SGDLS and CDR2 YYNGEE. Trimming stripped 4 bases from V and 2 bases from J, with 14 bases between. CDR3 protein: CASSRPGPNTDTQYF. As DNA, the CDR3 is TGTGCCAGCAGCCGCCCGGGACCCAACACAGATACGCAGTATTTT.

The V and J genes are TRBV6-5 and TRBJ2-1, with 11 bases aligning to TRBD1. This CDR3 is built from 14 residues. The V segment lost 2 bases and the J segment 9 bases; nucleotides outside the gene matches: 3. Germline CDR1 reads MNHEY; CDR2 reads SVGAGI. The CDR3 DNA sequence: TGTGCCAGCAGTTACCAAGGGACAGGGGGTGAGCAGTTCTTC. It translates to CASSYQGTGGEQFF.

This clonotype was observed a handful of times. In nucleotides, the CDR3 is TGTGCCAGCAGTTATTCTTCGGGGAATAGAGCTTTCTTT. It yields the protein CASSYSSGNRAFF. This rearrangement joins TRBV6-5 to TRBJ1-1; D unclear. Germline loops: CDR1 MNHEY, CDR2 SVGAGI. CDR3 length: 13 residues. Trimming removed 3 bases from V and 10 bases from J, with 15 bases in between.

The genes are TRBV9 and TRBJ2-4; D is ambiguous. V was pared by 0 bases and J by 0 bases, with 7 bases between. Germline CDR1 and CDR2: SGDLS and YYNGEE. This CDR3 is 15 amino acids long. The CDR3 region is CASSVEWGAKNIQYF. CDR3 coding DNA: TGTGCCAGCAGCGTAGAATGGGGAGCCAAAAACATTCAGTACTTC.

This clonotype was counted between two and nine times. The genes are TRBV18 and TRBJ1-4; D unclear. The germline V gene has CDR1 KGHSH and CDR2 LQKENI. The CDR3 has 12 residues. V gave up 4 bases and J gave up 5 bases, with 5 bases separating them. The CDR3 region is CASSHGNEKLFF. CDR3 in DNA: TGTGCCAGCTCACATGGGAATGAAAAACTGTTTTTT. Filled out from reference TRBV18 and TRBJ1-4, the complete variable domain reads NAGVMQNPRHLVRRRGQEARLRCSPMKGHSHVYWYRQLPEEGLKFMVYLQKENIIDESGMPKERFSAEFPKEGPSILRIQQVVRGDSAAYFCASSHGNEKLFFGSGTQLSVL.

The chain links TRBV9 to TRBJ1-1; no definite D call. The V and J ends lost 4 bases and 0 bases respectively, with 10 bases between them. The CDR3 sequence is 14 residues long. The germline gives CDR1 SGDLS, CDR2 YYNGEE. This chain's CDR3 is CASSTDPMNTEAFF. The DNA for the CDR3 is TGTGCCAGCAGCACGGACCCCATGAACACTGAAGCTTTCTTT. Together with reference TRBV9 and TRBJ1-1, the CDR3 gives the full variable domain: DSGVTQTPKHLITATGQRVTLRCSPRSGDLSVYWYQQSLDQGLQFLIQYYNGEERAKGNILERFSAQQFPDLHSELNLSSLELGDSALYFCASSTDPMNTEAFFGQGTRLTVV.

The chain couples TRBV29-1 to TRBJ2-5, with 15 bases aligning to TRBD2. V lost 7 bases and J lost 11; bases outside the gene matches: 17. Germline CDR1 reads SQVTM; CDR2 reads ANQGSEA. This CDR3 region has 16 residues. The CDR3 DNA reads as TGCAGCGACCGGACTAGCGGGGGGGAACCCTACAATGAGCAGTACTTC. This sequence encodes CSDRTSGGEPYNEQYF.

The rearrangement links TRBV12-3 or TRBV12-4 to TRBJ2-2, with D possibly TRBD2 on 7 matching bases. The length of the CDR3 is 15 residues. Trimming took 6 bases from V and 1 from J, leaving 12 bases between them. The CDR3 DNA sequence: TGTGCCAGCAGGGGGGGGGCCATGAACACCGGGGAGCTGTTTTTT. It codes for CASRGGAMNTGELFF.

This clonotype was picked up a small number of times. The rearrangement joins TRBV6-6 to TRBJ2-3, with 11 bases matching TRBD1. The CDR3 covers 17 residues. V lost 0 bases, J lost 4 bases, and 6 bases stayed unmatched. CDR1 MNHNY and CDR2 SVGAGI come from the germline V gene (reference sequence). The CDR3 bases are TGTGCCAGCAGTTACTCCTCGGACAGGGGGCTGGCAGATACGCAGTATTTT. Its protein is CASSYSSDRGLADTQYF.

The chain uses TRBV20-1 and TRBJ2-1; no definite D call. The CDR3 is 13 residues long. Trimming pared 7 bases from V and 5 bases from J, leaving 15 bases between. Germline loops: CDR1 DFQATT, CDR2 SNEGSKA (reference sequence). CDR3 sequence (DNA): TGCAGTGGGGCCAGGAGCTTAAACAATGAGCAGTTCTTC. Translating gives CSGARSLNNEQFF.

Many counts were recorded for this clonotype. The chain uses TRBV24-1 and TRBJ1-2; D call uncertain. The germline CDR1 and CDR2 sequences are KGHDR and SFDVKD. The CDR3 consists of 17 residues. V lost 4 bases and J 0 bases, leaving 17 bases between the germline ends. The CDR3 nucleotides read TGTGCCACCAGTGACGGGCTCTTCGGTACAGCTAACTATGGCTACACCTTC. This codes for CATSDGLFGTANYGYTF.

This clonotype was found a few times. This chain joins TRBV7-9 and TRBJ2-7; possibly TRBD1 for D (6 bases). CDR1 is SEHNR and CDR2 is FQNEAQ in the germline V gene (reference sequence). The CDR3 sequence is 14 residues long. V was trimmed by 5 bases and J by 6 bases, leaving 17 bases between them. CDR3 bases: TGTGCCAGCAGCCCGTCCTTACAGGGTAGCGAGCAGTACTTC. Translated: CASSPSLQGSEQYF.

The chain links TRBV7-2 to TRBJ2-5; 7 bases line up with TRBD2. The CDR3 contains 15 residues. Germline V gives CDR1 SGHTA, CDR2 FQGNSA. V lost 1 base, J lost 6 bases, and 8 bases stayed unmatched. The CDR3 reads CASSLEVGGGQTQYF. The CDR3 DNA is TGTGCCAGCAGCTTAGAAGTGGGGGGAGGGCAGACCCAGTACTTC.

The V and J genes are TRBV6-4 and TRBJ2-1; perhaps D is TRBD1 or TRBD2 (5 bases each). The CDR3 is 16 residues long. V was clipped by 0 bases and J by 0 bases, with 9 bases between them. CDR1 MRHNA and CDR2 SNTAGT come from the germline V gene. CDR3 residues: CASSDSGVFSYNEQFF. The CDR3 DNA is TGTGCCAGCAGTGACTCGGGGGTCTTCTCCTACAATGAGCAGTTCTTC.

CDR3 amino acids: CASSLVGGLGETQYF. For the CDR3, the DNA is TGTGCCAGCAGCTTGGTCGGGGGGTTAGGAGAGACCCAGTACTTC. The rearrangement links TRBV13 to TRBJ2-5; TRBD2 aligns across 7 bases. Germline CDR1 PRHDT, CDR2 FYEKMQ (reference sequence). This CDR3 spans 15 amino acids. The V and J ends lost 3 bases and 4 bases, in that order; junction bases with no gene match: 8.

The chain has TRBV5-1 and TRBJ2-5, with TRBD2 matching over 14 bases. CDR1 and CDR2 (germline): SGHRS, YFSETQ. Unmatched junction bases numbered 6, after V lost 6 bases and J lost 5 bases. CDR3 length equals 15 residues. The CDR3 region is CASIGTSGSWETQYF. CDR3 bases: TGCGCCAGCATCGGGACTAGCGGGAGTTGGGAGACCCAGTACTTC.

The V and J genes are TRBV20-1 and TRBJ2-5; 7 bases fit TRBD2. V lost 5 bases, J lost 2 bases, and 8 bases stayed unmatched. CDR1 and CDR2 from the germline V gene are DFQATT and SNEGSKA (reference sequence). The CDR3 sequence is 14 residues long. The CDR3 region has the DNA TGCAGTGCTGGGGCTAGCGGATTACAAGAGACCCAGTACTTC. This gives the protein CSAGASGLQETQYF.

This chain uses TRBV3-1 with TRBJ1-4, with TRBD1 as a possible D gene (5 bases). Looked up from germline, CDR1 is LGHDT and CDR2 is YNNKEL (reference sequence). This CDR3 spans 17 amino acids. The germline V and J ends were trimmed by 0 bases and 6 bases, with 17 bases remaining between them. CDR3 amino acids: CASSQEVNRGRDEKLFF. The CDR3 DNA is TGTGCCAGCAGCCAAGAAGTGAACCGGGGACGGGATGAAAAACTGTTTTTT.

The chain carries TRBV2 and TRBJ1-2; perhaps TRBD1 as D (6 bases). The germline CDR1 and CDR2 sequences are SNHLY and FYNNEI. The CDR3 runs to 16 residues. Trimming took off 3 bases at V and 4 bases at J, with 18 bases between the two ends. The CDR3 nucleotides are TGTGCCAGCAGTGAGGAGGGGGGGTTTAGTGTCTATGGCTACACCTTC. Translating gives CASSEEGGFSVYGYTF.

In this sample, this clonotype turned up a few times. The CDR3 reads CSVDRGQGYGYTF. The CDR3 DNA reads TGCAGCGTTGACAGGGGGCAGGGCTATGGCTACACCTTC. The chain couples TRBV29-1 to TRBJ1-2, with 8 bases identical to TRBD1. V lost 3 bases and J lost 4; bases outside the gene matches: 4. The V gene's germline CDR1 is SQVTM and CDR2 ANQGSEA. The length of the CDR3 is 13 residues.

J is TRBJ2-5 and V is TRBV9, with 9 bases aligning to TRBD2. This CDR3 region has 16 residues. V dropped 0 bases and J dropped 11; count of bases not matched to a gene: 14. Germline V lookup: CDR1 SGDLS, CDR2 YYNGEE. CDR3 in DNA: TGTGCCAGCAGCGTAGGGGCGGGGGGGCCTTACAATGAGCAGTACTTC. Protein: CASSVGAGGPYNEQYF.

V is TRBV20-1 and J is TRBJ2-7; D ambiguous. Per the germline V gene, CDR1 is DFQATT and CDR2 is SNEGSKA (reference sequence). Between the trimmed V and J ends, which lost 5 bases and 7 bases, there was a span of 12 bases. The CDR3 runs 11 residues. Here the CDR3 DNA reads TGCAGTGCTGACGACCCGCCGGAGCAGTACTTC. Protein product: CSADDPPEQYF.

The chain is built from TRBV25-1 and TRBJ1-1, with D perhaps matching TRBD1 (5 bases). Germline-derived CDR1 and CDR2 are MGHDK and SYGVNS. V shed 0 bases and J shed 6 bases, with 8 bases lying between them. The CDR3 totals 13 residues. CDR3 residues: CASSEYGDAEAFF. The CDR3 nucleotides are TGTGCCAGCAGTGAATACGGGGACGCTGAAGCTTTCTTT.